This TCR beta chain derives from a study of blood T cell repertoires in COVID-19. Overall study: PBMCs, B-cell-depleted T cells, or T cells were the source of the cDNA or gDNA that made up the material.

The germline V gene encodes CDR1 SGHDT and CDR2 YYEEEE. V was clipped by 2 bases and J by 3 bases, with 9 bases between them. The CDR3 runs to 13 residues. Generated by immunoSEQ multiplex PCR, the TCRdb table keeps only in-frame clones and is missing some. Among tens of thousands of clones, roughly 89% were seen once, and the ten largest hold 8% to 10%. Material for sequencing was peripheral blood. The chain carries TRBV5-6 and TRBJ2-7; perhaps TRBD2 as D (5 bases). The origin of this receptor is a human donor in a cohort sampled during active COVID-19. The CDR3, as DNA: TGTGCCAGCAGCTTCGGGGTCGGCTACGAGCAGTACTTC. Translation: CASSFGVGYEQYF. The variable domain in full, with the rest retrieved from reference TRBV5-6 and TRBJ2-7, is DAGVTQSPTHLIKTRGQQVTLRCSPKSGHDTVSWYQQALGQGPQFIFQYYEEEERQRGNFPDRFSGHQFPNYSSELNVNALLLGDSALYLCASSFGVGYEQYFGPGTRLTVT.